The 5 T cell receptor beta chains given below trace back to one sample, sequenced in a study of cytomegalovirus exposure and HLA in healthy donors (dated 2017 in TCRdb). Library generation was performed with the immunoSEQ multiplex PCR assay. What TCRdb holds here is the immuneACCESS table cut down to in-frame rearrangements. Part of the clones is not present; checked against another copy, under half of the missing clones reflect an unresolved V gene, and the others are unexplained. This sample comprises approximately 170,000 clones, about 90% of them detected only once. The top ten hold around 3% of the sample. Sequencing was performed on PBMCs. The receptors come from a woman aged 18 to 35 in good health and CMV-seropositive.

The sample holds many counts of this clone. The chain links TRBV10-1 to TRBJ1-5; 7 bases map to TRBD1. The junction had 5 bases not matched to a gene; V was cut back by 5 bases and J by 7 bases. The CDR3 contains 13 residues. Germline CDR1 reads WNHNN; CDR2 reads SYGVQD (reference sequence). CDR3: CASSQGTAQPQHF. DNA for the CDR3: TGCGCCAGCAGTCAAGGGACAGCGCAGCCCCAGCATTTT.

The chain has TRBV11-3 and TRBJ1-1, with D possibly matching TRBD1 (5 bases). Trimming left V 5 bases short and J 4 bases short, with 17 bases between. The CDR3 runs 15 residues. In germline, CDR1 is SGHNT, CDR2 YENEEA. This chain's CDR3 is CASSRSGQGSTEAFF. The DNA for the CDR3 is TGTGCCAGCAGCCGCAGCGGGCAGGGTAGCACTGAAGCTTTCTTT.

V is TRBV2 and J is TRBJ2-1; 7 nucleotides align to TRBD2. CDR1 is SNHLY, CDR2 FYNNEI, per germline. This CDR3 spans 16 amino acids. V was pared by 3 bases and J by 7 bases, with 12 bases of the junction left unmatched. In DNA form, the CDR3 reads TGTGCCAGCAGTGAGGGGCCGGCGGGGGTGGGAAATGAGCAGTTCTTC. Its protein is CASSEGPAGVGNEQFF.

The chain has TRBV28 and TRBJ1-5; D perhaps matches TRBD1 (5 bases). The CDR3 is 14 residues long. The V end lost 3 bases, the J end lost 6 bases, and 12 bases lay between the germline ends. Germline V gene sequence: CDR1 MDHEN, CDR2 SYDVKM. The CDR3 protein is CASSFPREGQPQHF. In DNA form, the CDR3 reads TGTGCCAGCAGTTTTCCCAGGGAGGGTCAGCCCCAGCATTTT. Full variable domain (outside the CDR3, taken from reference TRBV28 and TRBJ1-5): DVKVTQSSRYLVKRTGEKVFLECVQDMDHENMFWYRQDPGLGLRLIYFSYDVKMKEKGDIPEGYSVSREKKERFSLILESASTNQTSMYLCASSFPREGQPQHFGDGTRLSIL.

The chain has TRBV6-1 and TRBJ2-2; 7 nucleotides line up with TRBD2. CDR1 and CDR2 from the germline V gene are MNHNS and SASEGT. The CDR3 sequence is 14 residues long. J was trimmed by 2 bases and V by 8 bases; bases with no gene match: 5. The CDR3 sequence: CASRGDLNTGELFF. CDR3 DNA: TGTGCCAGCCGGGGGGACCTCAACACCGGGGAGCTGTTTTTT.